This is a list of T cell receptor beta chains from one sample in a study of control samples from healthy donors and cancer patients. The protocol was immunoSEQ multiplex PCR, while the TCRdb copy is restricted to in-frame clones and leaves out a portion. In the table there are some 120,000 clones, more than 75% of which are singletons. The sample consisted of blood. These TCRs come from a man aged 60-69 years in good health. The CDR3 runs from the conserved cysteine through the conserved F or W. The order of the fields is V gene, J gene, D gene, CDR3 DNA, CDR3 protein. The D gene is left open where the match is weak.

TRBV28	TRBJ2-7	-	TGTGCCAGCAGTTGGGACATAGCCTACGAGCAGTACTTC	CASSWDIAYEQYF
TRBV7-2	TRBJ2-1	-	TGTGCCAGCAGCTTAAGAGACTTTAATGAGCAGTTCTTC	CASSLRDFNEQFF
TRBV7-2	TRBJ1-6	TRBD1	TGTGCCAGCAGCCCTGCGACAGGGGGCGTTGTTTCACCCCTCCACTTT	CASSPATGGVVSPLHF
TRBV4-2	TRBJ1-4	-	TGTGCCAGCAGCCAAGAACGCGGGGAAAAACTGTTTTTT	CASSQERGEKLFF
TRBV2	TRBJ2-7	-	TGTGCCAGCAGGAGGACTGGGTACGAGCAGTACTTC	CASRRTGYEQYF
TRBV3-1/TRBV3-2	TRBJ2-7	-	TGTGCCAGCAGCCAAGATGTGGATGGGACCGCCGAGCAGTACTTC	CASSQDVDGTAEQYF
TRBV7-2	TRBJ1-2	-	TGTGCCAGCAGCTTAGAAGGGAAGCGGCTTAGCTATGGCTACACCTTC	CASSLEGKRLSYGYTF
TRBV6-5	TRBJ2-1	TRBD1	TGTGCCAGCAGTTACTCTTCGGACAGGGGGCAACAGTTCTTC	CASSYSSDRGQQFF
TRBV19	TRBJ1-1	-	TGTGCCAGTAGTATAAAAGACTTTCTGAACACTGAAGCTTTCTTT	CASSIKDFLNTEAFF
TRBV6-5	TRBJ1-2	-	TGTGCCAGCAGTTACTCGACGGGGGCCTATGGCTACACCTTC	CASSYSTGAYGYTF
TRBV19	TRBJ2-6	-	TGTGCCAGTAGTATCTCGGATTCCTCTGGGGCCAACGTCCTGACTTTC	CASSISDSSGANVLTF
TRBV27	TRBJ1-4	-	TGTGCCAGCAGTTTCCAGGGCAATGAAAAACTGTTTTTT	CASSFQGNEKLFF
TRBV12-3/TRBV12-4	TRBJ1-2	TRBD1	TGTGCCAGCAGTTTAGCAACAGGGGATGGCTACACCTTC	CASSLATGDGYTF
TRBV18	TRBJ1-2	-	TGTGCCAGCTCACATTCAGGAGGGAACTATGGCTACACCTTC	CASSHSGGNYGYTF